Listed here are 18 T cell receptor beta chains from one sample, sequenced in a study of blood T cell repertoires in COVID-19. The table came from immunoSEQ multiplex PCR; TCRdb's copy has only in-frame clones and leaves some out. There are 200,000 to 250,000 clones in the sample; about 91% occur only once, and around 1.2% lies in the top ten. Sequencing was done on a sample of peripheral blood. These receptor sequences come from a man aged 30 to 39 with acute or convalescent COVID-19.

This clone has only a few counts. V usage is TRBV5-8 and J usage is TRBJ1-2; D is possibly TRBD1 (5 bases). Looked up from germline, CDR1 is SGHTS and CDR2 is YDEGEE. Trimming took off 1 base at V and 8 bases at J, with 9 bases between the two ends. The CDR3 has 12 amino acids. The CDR3 reads CASSLWGRGYTF. CDR3 DNA: TGTGCCAGCAGCTTGTGGGGCCGGGGCTACACCTTC.

This clone showed up just once. The rearrangement joins TRBV18 to TRBJ2-7; the D is unclear. Germline V gives CDR1 KGHSH, CDR2 LQKENI. Trimming stripped 8 bases from V and 0 bases from J, with 8 bases between. This CDR3 is built from 12 residues. The CDR3 region has the DNA TGTGCCAGCACCAGTGCCTCCTACGAGCAGTACTTC. This sequence encodes CASTSASYEQYF.

The CDR3 protein is CASSLLDEQYF. Written as DNA, the CDR3 is TGTGCCAGCAGCTTGCTCGACGAGCAGTACTTC. V usage is TRBV5-6 and J usage is TRBJ2-7; D gene uncertain. V dropped 1 base and J dropped 5 bases, with 4 bases sitting between them. In germline, CDR1 is SGHDT, CDR2 YYEEEE. This CDR3 is 11 amino acids long.

The chain is built from TRBV7-2 and TRBJ1-1; D ambiguous. CDR1 and CDR2 from the germline V gene are SGHTA and FQGNSA. The length of the CDR3 is 14 residues. V was clipped by 1 base and J by 5 bases, with 11 bases between them. The CDR3 DNA follows: TGTGCCAGCAGCTTAGTTTCACACGGGACTGAAGCTTTCTTT. Translated: CASSLVSHGTEAFF. The full variable domain, in which reference TRBV7-2 and TRBJ1-1 provide the parts outside the CDR3, is GAGVSQSPSNKVTEKGKDVELRCDPISGHTALYWYRQSLGQGLEFLIYFQGNSAPDKSGLPSDRFSAERTGGSVSTLTIQRTQQEDSAVYLCASSLVSHGTEAFFGQGTRLTVV.

This chain connects TRBV19 to TRBJ1-2; 9 nucleotides agree with TRBD1. The junction had 20 bases not matched to a gene; V was cut back by 5 bases and J by 4 bases. Per the germline V gene, CDR1 is LNHDA and CDR2 is SQIVND (reference sequence). The CDR3 spans 19 residues. The CDR3 sequence: CASSPRATGTGNLGYGYTF. The CDR3 coding sequence is TGTGCCAGTAGTCCTCGGGCCACCGGGACAGGGAATTTAGGCTATGGCTACACCTTC.

V is TRBV28 and J is TRBJ2-5; tentative D call: TRBD2 (6 bases). Germline V gene sequence: CDR1 MDHEN, CDR2 SYDVKM. Trimming stripped 7 bases from V and 5 bases from J, with 23 bases between. The CDR3 consists of 16 residues. CDR3 residues: CASTPLSYRRVETQYF. CDR3 DNA: TGTGCCAGCACTCCCCTTAGTTACAGGAGGGTTGAGACCCAGTACTTC.

V and J are TRBV29-1 and TRBJ2-3; 7 nucleotides match TRBD1. V shed 5 bases, J shed 3 bases, and the junction held 8 bases outside the gene matches. This CDR3 has 14 amino acids. Germline CDR1 reads SQVTM; CDR2 reads ANQGSEA. The CDR3 loop reads CSVQQGWRTDTQYF. CDR3 DNA sequence: TGCAGCGTTCAACAGGGGTGGAGAACAGATACGCAGTATTTT.

The gene calls are TRBV12-3 or TRBV12-4 and TRBJ1-2; the D is unclear. V was trimmed by 5 bases and J by 6 bases, leaving 13 bases between them. This CDR3 spans 13 amino acids. The CDR3: CASSPQTADGYTF. CDR3 DNA: TGTGCCAGCAGTCCGCAAACAGCTGATGGCTACACCTTC.

The V and J genes are TRBV30 and TRBJ2-7; 10 bases are shared with TRBD2. Germline lookup yields CDR1 GTSNPN and CDR2 SVGIG (reference sequence). V gave up 4 bases and J gave up 1 base; unmatched junction bases: 13. This CDR3 has 17 amino acids. The CDR3 DNA reads TGTGCCTGGAAGGCTAGCGGGAGTAATCGGCGATCCTACGAGCAGTACTTC. It yields the protein CAWKASGSNRRSYEQYF.

The chain combines TRBV28 with TRBJ2-1, with 7 positions matching TRBD2. V shed 3 bases, J shed 9 bases, and the junction held 5 bases outside the gene matches. The CDR3 runs to 13 residues. Germline lookup yields CDR1 MDHEN and CDR2 SYDVKM. CDR3 DNA: TGTGCCAGCAGTTTGAGTGGGGGGGGTGAGCAGTTCTTC. Its protein is CASSLSGGGEQFF.

This chain joins TRBV4-1 and TRBJ1-4; D gene ambiguous. The germline V gene encodes CDR1 MGHRA and CDR2 YSYEKL. This CDR3 is 15 amino acids long. Trimming removed 4 bases at V and 5 bases at J, with 14 bases between. In nucleotides, the CDR3 is TGCGCCAGCAGCCGAGGGAACATGGCGAATGAAAAACTGTTTTTT. This gives the protein CASSRGNMANEKLFF.

The chain is built from TRBV5-1 and TRBJ2-5; a possible D gene is TRBD1 (5 bases). This CDR3 is built from 14 residues. Germline values: CDR1 SGHRS, CDR2 YFSETQ. V shed 7 bases and J shed 1 base, with 14 bases lying between them. CDR3 residues: CASSTGASQETQYF. CDR3 DNA: TGCGCCAGCTCCACTGGGGCTAGCCAAGAGACCCAGTACTTC. Together with reference TRBV5-1 and TRBJ2-5, the CDR3 gives the full variable domain: KAGVTQTPRYLIKTRGQQVTLSCSPISGHRSVSWYQQTPGQGLQFLFEYFSETQRNKGNFPGRFSGRQFSNSRSEMNVSTLELGDSALYLCASSTGASQETQYFGPGTRLLVL.

The chain is built from TRBV19 and TRBJ1-1, with D uncertain. V was clipped by 5 bases and J by 6 bases, with 13 bases between them. Germline CDR1 LNHDA, CDR2 SQIVND (reference sequence). The CDR3 totals 13 residues. In DNA, the CDR3 is TGTGCCAGTAGTCCCCCCATGAGGGCTGAAGCTTTCTTT. It translates to CASSPPMRAEAFF.

This clone was found a few times. CDR3: CATRQTIDYGYTF. The CDR3 DNA reads TGTGCCACCCGACAGACGATTGACTATGGCTACACCTTC. This rearrangement joins TRBV6-5 to TRBJ1-2; possibly TRBD1 for D (5 bases). The V end was cut by 10 bases, the J end by 3 bases, with 15 bases between. The CDR3 spans 13 residues. From germline, CDR1 is MNHEY and CDR2 SVGAGI.

V is TRBV18 and J is TRBJ1-1; the D gene is possibly TRBD1 (5 bases). V shed 1 base and J shed 1 base, with 10 bases lying between them. CDR1 is KGHSH and CDR2 is LQKENI in the germline V gene. This CDR3 contains 15 residues. CDR3 loop: CASSPRQGGNTEAFF. The DNA of the CDR3 is TGTGCCAGCTCACCACGGCAGGGTGGGAACACTGAAGCTTTCTTT.

The chain is built from TRBV5-1 and TRBJ2-7, with TRBD1 as a possible D gene (6 bases). Trimming removed 0 bases from V and 0 bases from J, with 10 bases in between. This CDR3 contains 15 residues. Germline V gene data show CDR1 as SGHRS and CDR2 as YFSETQ. CDR3 bases: TGCGCCAGCAGCTTGGCCCGGGACACCTCCTACGAGCAGTACTTC. Translating it yields CASSLARDTSYEQYF.

This clone was seen a handful of times. The V gene is TRBV10-1, the J gene TRBJ2-7; 7 bases agree with TRBD1. Unmatched junction bases numbered 11, after V lost 6 bases and J lost 6 bases. The germline gives CDR1 WNHNN, CDR2 SYGVQD (reference sequence). This CDR3 is 14 amino acids long. The CDR3 bases are TGCGCCAGCAGCAGCAGGGGGTTGGTAGGCGAGCAGTACTTC. As protein: CASSSRGLVGEQYF.

This clone was seen a single time. The chain employs TRBV29-1 and TRBJ2-3, with a weak D call TRBD1 (6 bases). This CDR3 is built from 12 residues. Trimming removed 5 bases at V and 3 bases at J, with 9 bases between. Looked up from germline, CDR1 is SQVTM and CDR2 is ANQGSEA. The CDR3 DNA sequence: TGCAGCGTTATGCAGGGGACAGATACGCAGTATTTT. It codes for CSVMQGTDTQYF.